The entry that follows covers one T cell receptor beta chain sequence. Other nucleotide sequences in the sample specify the same CDR3. The data stem from a study of shared clonotypes between healthy human individuals. CD45RO negativity and positive selection for CCR7 defined naive CD8 cells, a population that excluded terminally differentiated effector memory CD45RA+ cells. The run depth of the assay was deep. An even split of each subset's genomic DNA across several immunoSEQ plates was performed. Here immunoSEQ multiplex PCR was the method, and the copy in TCRdb shows in-frame clones only, minus some. Here the sample spans approximately 2,200,000 clones, about 92% being singletons. The ends were cut back, 5 bases at V and 2 bases at J, with 6 bases in the middle. The CDR3 covers 12 residues. CDR1 is SQVTM and CDR2 is ANQGSEA in the germline V gene.

V and J are TRBV29-1 and TRBJ2-2, with D unresolved. The sequenced sample consisted of naive CD8+ T cells from PBMCs. The TCR originated in a man between 18 and 29 years old in good health. Some clones in this sample may be carry-over from other donors' samples. The CDR3 protein is CSVLRNTGELFF. CDR3 bases: TGCAGCGTTCTCAGAAACACCGGGGAGCTGTTTTTT.